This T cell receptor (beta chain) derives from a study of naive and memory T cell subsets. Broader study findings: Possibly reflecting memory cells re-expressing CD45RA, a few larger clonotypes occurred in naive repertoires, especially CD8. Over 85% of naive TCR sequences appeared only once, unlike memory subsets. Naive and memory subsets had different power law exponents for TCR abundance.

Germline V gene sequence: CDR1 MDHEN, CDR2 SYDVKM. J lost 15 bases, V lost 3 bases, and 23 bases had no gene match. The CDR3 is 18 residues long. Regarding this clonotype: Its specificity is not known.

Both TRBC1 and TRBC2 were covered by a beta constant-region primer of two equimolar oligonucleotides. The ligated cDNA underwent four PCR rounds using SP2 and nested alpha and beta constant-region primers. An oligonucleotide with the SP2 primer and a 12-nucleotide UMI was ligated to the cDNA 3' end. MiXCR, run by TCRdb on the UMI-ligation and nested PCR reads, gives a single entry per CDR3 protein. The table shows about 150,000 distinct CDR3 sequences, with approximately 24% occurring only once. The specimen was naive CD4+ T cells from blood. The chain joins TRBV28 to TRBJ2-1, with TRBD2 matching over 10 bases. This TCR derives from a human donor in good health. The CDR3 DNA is TGTGCCAGCAGTTTCCGGGGGCTGAAGCTAGCGGGAGTAAAGGGTCTGTTCTTC. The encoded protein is CASSFRGLKLAGVKGLFF. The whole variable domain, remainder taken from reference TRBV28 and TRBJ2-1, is DVKVTQSSRYLVKRTGEKVFLECVQDMDHENMFWYRQDPGLGLRLIYFSYDVKMKEKGDIPEGYSVSREKKERFSLILESASTNQTSMYLCASSFRGLKLAGVKGLFFGPGTRLTVL.